This T cell receptor (beta chain) emerged from a study of immune cell composition in non-small cell lung cancer. Study overall: Lung adenocarcinoma or squamous carcinoma made up most tumours.

Clones were read by immunoSEQ multiplex PCR, and TCRdb kept only the in-frame ones, dropping some. This repertoire shows 5,300 or so clones, around nine tenths found once; its top ten account for roughly 6%. The normal lung sample lay at least 3 cm, and maximally far, from the tumour. The CDR3 is made up of 15 amino acids. V gave up 3 bases and J gave up 2 bases; unmatched junction bases: 7. CDR1 SGHNT and CDR2 YENEEA come from the germline V gene. V and J are TRBV11-3 and TRBJ2-7; 7 bases are a match to TRBD1. The sequencing input was non-adjacent lung tissue. The TCR originated in a human donor with non-small cell lung cancer. Some clones in this sample may be carry-over from other donors' samples. In DNA, the CDR3 is TGTGCCAGCAGCTTCCGCTCTGGACAGGCCTACGAGCAGTACTTC. Translated: CASSFRSGQAYEQYF.